Each of the 21 T cell receptor beta chains below was sequenced from the same sample in a study of blood T cell repertoires in COVID-19 (dated by TCRdb to the early 2020s). Receptor libraries were prepared by the immunoSEQ multiplex PCR assay. TCRdb's version of the immuneACCESS table is confined to in-frame rearrangements and falls short of the full clone set. An unresolved V gene accounts for under half of the shortfall where checked; the remainder is of unknown origin. The sample table shows approximately 320,000 clones, and 90% are seen once. About 2.4% of the sample lies in the top ten. The sample was PBMCs or T cells enriched from blood (not recorded which). These receptors originate from a man aged 55 to 70 who had recovered from COVID-19.

This chain links TRBV5-4 with TRBJ2-2, with 7 bases lining up with TRBD2. The germline gives CDR1 SGHNT, CDR2 YYREEE (reference sequence). The CDR3 extends over 15 amino acids. V trimming: 3 bases; J trimming: 2 bases; junction bases outside the gene matches: 4. Here the CDR3 reads CASSSGGLNTGELFF. DNA of the CDR3: TGTGCCAGCAGCTCGGGGGGACTAAACACCGGGGAGCTGTTTTTT.

The chain uses TRBV7-9 and TRBJ2-2, with 9 bases aligning to TRBD2. This CDR3 region has 16 residues. V dropped 5 bases and J dropped 7; count of bases not matched to a gene: 11. CDR1 SEHNR and CDR2 FQNEAQ come from the germline V gene (reference sequence). CDR3 bases: TGTGCCAGCAGCCCACGGCTAGCGGGGCAGGGCGGGGAGCTGTTTTTT. The encoded protein is CASSPRLAGQGGELFF.

This chain links TRBV7-2 with TRBJ1-3; maybe TRBD1 (5 bases). The CDR3 is made up of 13 amino acids. Looked up from germline, CDR1 is SGHTA and CDR2 is FQGNSA. Trimming took 10 bases from V and 0 from J, leaving 10 bases between them. CDR3 coding DNA: TGTGCCATCAGGGAGGGCTCTGGAAACACCATATATTTT. Translated: CAIREGSGNTIYF.

This clone was observed a single time. The V gene is TRBV18, the J gene TRBJ1-1; TRBD1 aligns across 9 bases. The CDR3 has 15 residues. The germline V gene has CDR1 KGHSH and CDR2 LQKENI. After removal of 4 bases from V and 4 bases from J, the junction contained 7 bases not matched to a gene. CDR3 nucleotide sequence: TGTGCCAGCTCACAACAGGGGGCGACGGGCACTGAAGCTTTCTTT. It codes for CASSQQGATGTEAFF.

V gene TRBV2 combines with J gene TRBJ2-2; 12 bases agree with TRBD2. The CDR3 is 16 residues long. With 5 bases clipped from V and 4 bases from J, the junction kept 5 bases outside the gene matches. CDR1 is SNHLY and CDR2 is FYNNEI in the germline V gene. This CDR3 reads CASSRTSGMVTGELFF. The CDR3 DNA follows: TGTGCCAGCAGTCGGACTAGCGGGATGGTCACCGGGGAGCTGTTTTTT.

A note on this clone: A clone one base away is much larger, so this may be a read error. Other DNA sequences in this sample translate to the same CDR3. The V gene is TRBV3-1 (or the pseudogene TRBV3-2), the J gene TRBJ2-1; no clear D. V lost 1 base to trimming and J lost 7 bases, with 5 bases between them. From germline, CDR1 is LGHDT and CDR2 YNNKEL (reference sequence). The CDR3 is 12 residues long. The CDR3 loop reads CASSQGRNEQFF. CDR3 coding DNA: TGTGCCAGCAGCCAAGGCCGGAATGAGCAGTTCTTC.

V is TRBV4-2 and J is TRBJ1-6, with 7 bases identical to TRBD1. CDR1 LGHNA and CDR2 YNFKEQ come from the germline V gene. The CDR3 loop spans 15 amino acids. V was pared by 2 bases and J by 9 bases, with 7 bases of the junction left unmatched. The CDR3 DNA reads TGTGCCAGCAGCCAAAGTAAGGGGGCGGGTTCACCCCTCCACTTT. This gives the protein CASSQSKGAGSPLHF.

This clone turned up a few times. The chain joins TRBV6-6 to TRBJ2-1, with a possible D match to TRBD2 (6 bases). The length of the CDR3 is 15 residues. Germline values: CDR1 MNHNY, CDR2 SVGAGI (reference sequence). Trimming took off 7 bases at V and 4 bases at J, with 17 bases between the two ends. The CDR3 nucleotides are TGTGCCAGCACCCAGGGAGGAATCGGGTACAATGAGCAGTTCTTC. This translates into CASTQGGIGYNEQFF.

This clone was seen once. The chain carries TRBV4-2 and TRBJ2-7, with D perhaps TRBD1 (5 bases). This CDR3 has 15 amino acids. The V gene lost 1 base and the J gene lost 1 base, with 11 bases spanning the gap. Germline V gene sequence: CDR1 LGHNA, CDR2 YNFKEQ. CDR3 region: CASSQANDRSYEQYF. The CDR3 DNA reads TGTGCCAGCAGCCAAGCTAACGACAGATCCTACGAGCAGTACTTC.

The rearrangement links TRBV6-5 to TRBJ2-3; a weak D match, TRBD2 (6 bases). Per germline, CDR1 MNHEY and CDR2 SVGAGI. This CDR3 has 15 amino acids. V shed 5 bases and J shed 0 bases, with 12 bases lying between them. The CDR3 protein is CASSILAASTDTQYF. In DNA form, the CDR3 reads TGTGCCAGCAGTATCTTAGCGGCTAGCACAGATACGCAGTATTTT.

This chain connects TRBV6-5 to TRBJ1-2, with 9 positions matching TRBD1. The V gene's germline CDR1 is MNHEY and CDR2 SVGAGI. Unmatched junction bases numbered 7, after V lost 6 bases and J lost 8 bases. The CDR3 has 13 residues. The CDR3 reads CASRVRDRVGYTF. CDR3 DNA sequence: TGTGCCAGCAGGGTCCGGGACAGGGTCGGCTACACCTTC.

This rearrangement joins TRBV6-6 to TRBJ1-2; D gene ambiguous. The CDR3 has 14 amino acids. The germline V gene encodes CDR1 MNHNY and CDR2 SVGAGI (reference sequence). Between the trimmed V and J ends, which lost 2 bases and 8 bases, there was a span of 15 bases. The CDR3 spells CASSYGEAENGYTF. Here the CDR3 DNA reads TGTGCCAGCAGTTACGGGGAGGCAGAAAACGGCTACACCTTC.

The chain links TRBV6-6 to TRBJ1-2; no firm D call. V was pared by 4 bases and J by 6 bases, with 18 bases between. Germline CDR1 MNHNY, CDR2 SVGAGI (reference sequence). The CDR3 length is 15 residues. The CDR3 loop reads CASSWESTRRDGYTF. For the CDR3, the DNA is TGTGCCAGCAGTTGGGAGTCCACCAGGCGAGATGGCTACACCTTC.

The chain has TRBV30 and TRBJ1-2; 9 nucleotides agree with TRBD1. The CDR3 totals 14 residues. Germline V gene data show CDR1 as GTSNPN and CDR2 as SVGIG (reference sequence). J was trimmed by 0 bases and V by 4 bases; bases with no gene match: 3. CDR3 nucleotides: TGTGCCTGGAAAAGGACAGGGGCTAACTATGGCTACACCTTC. Protein: CAWKRTGANYGYTF.

The chain joins TRBV6-1 to TRBJ1-2; weak D call: TRBD1 (6 bases). The germline gives CDR1 MNHNS, CDR2 SASEGT. This CDR3 spans 16 amino acids. Trimming shortened V by 1 base and J by 5 bases, and 17 bases separated the two germline ends. CDR3 DNA: TGTGCCAGCAGTGAAGGGTTTGCGGGGGGCGCGTATGGCTACACCTTC. It codes for CASSEGFAGGAYGYTF.

Comment on this clone: The sample contains more than one DNA sequence encoding this CDR3. This sequence joins TRBV29-1 and TRBJ2-3; 8 bases align to TRBD2. The CDR3 has 13 amino acids. Germline assignment: CDR1 SQVTM and CDR2 ANQGSEA. V shed 5 bases, J shed 0 bases, and the junction held 1 base outside the gene matches. This chain's CDR3 is CSVWTSSTDTQYF. The CDR3 region has the DNA TGCAGCGTTTGGACTAGCAGCACAGATACGCAGTATTTT.

The rearrangement uses TRBV24-1 and TRBJ1-5, with TRBD1 matching over 7 bases. The CDR3 length is 15 residues. V was clipped by 5 bases and J by 5 bases; unmatched bases: 8. Germline V CDR1 and CDR2: KGHDR, SFDVKD. CDR3 loop: CATSALTGADQPQHF. The CDR3 DNA follows: TGTGCCACCAGTGCTCTAACAGGGGCTGATCAGCCCCAGCATTTT.

The rearrangement links TRBV19 to TRBJ1-5, with D possibly TRBD1 on 6 matching bases. V lost 3 bases and J lost 0, with 9 bases in between. The germline gives CDR1 LNHDA, CDR2 SQIVND (reference sequence). This CDR3 is 15 amino acids long. CDR3 amino acids: CASSIGQYSNQPQHF. The CDR3 bases are TGTGCCAGTAGTATCGGACAGTATAGCAATCAGCCCCAGCATTTT.

There are a few counts of this clone. The CDR3 nucleotides are TGTGCCAGCAGCCAAGGGGTCGGTGAGGGTGAAGCTTTCTTT. Amino acid sequence: CASSQGVGEGEAFF. The chain carries TRBV3-1 (or the pseudogene TRBV3-2) and TRBJ1-1; D gene uncertain. This CDR3 has 14 residues. Germline CDR1 reads LGHDT; CDR2 reads YNNKEL (reference sequence). V lost 1 base, J lost 7 bases, and 13 bases lay in between.

The chain joins TRBV6-5 to TRBJ2-1; no clear D gene. CDR3 length equals 14 residues. V lost 11 bases and J 3 bases, leaving 17 bases between the germline ends. The germline V gene has CDR1 MNHEY and CDR2 SVGAGI. This CDR3 is CACDLGLIYNEQFF. The CDR3 DNA is TGTGCCTGCGACCTGGGCCTTATCTACAATGAGCAGTTCTTC.

J is TRBJ1-3 and V is TRBV3-1 (or the pseudogene TRBV3-2); D is perhaps TRBD1 (5 bases). Germline V gene lookup returns CDR1 LGHDT and CDR2 YNNKEL (reference sequence). The CDR3 is made up of 15 amino acids. Trimming removed 0 bases from V and 2 bases from J, with 8 bases in between. CDR3 coding DNA: TGTGCCAGCAGCCAAGACAGGGTTACTGGAAACACCATATATTTT. This translates into CASSQDRVTGNTIYF.